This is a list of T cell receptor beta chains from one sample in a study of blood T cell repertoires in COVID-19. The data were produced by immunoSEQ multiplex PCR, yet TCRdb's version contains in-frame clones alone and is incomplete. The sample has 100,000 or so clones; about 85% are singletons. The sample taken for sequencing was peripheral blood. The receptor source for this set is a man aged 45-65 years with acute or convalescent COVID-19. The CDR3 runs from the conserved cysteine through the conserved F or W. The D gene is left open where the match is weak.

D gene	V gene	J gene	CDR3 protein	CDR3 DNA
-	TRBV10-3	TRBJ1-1	CAIMGRDTEAFF	TGTGCCATCATGGGGAGGGACACTGAAGCTTTCTTT
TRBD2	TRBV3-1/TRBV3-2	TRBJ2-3	CASSPWTSGTDTQYF	TGTGCCAGCAGCCCCTGGACTAGCGGGACAGATACGCAGTATTTT
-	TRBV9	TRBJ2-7	CASSADSVTYEQYF	TGTGCCAGCAGCGCGGACAGTGTTACCTACGAGCAGTACTTC
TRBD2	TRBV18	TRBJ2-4	CASSLAGSWENIQYF	TGTGCCAGCTCACTAGCGGGGAGTTGGGAAAACATTCAGTACTTC
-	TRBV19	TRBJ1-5	CASSRQDPNQPQHF	TGTGCCAGTAGTCGACAGGATCCAAATCAGCCCCAGCATTTT
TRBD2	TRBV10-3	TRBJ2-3	CATRTSGRPSTDTQYF	TGTGCCACCCGGACTAGCGGGAGGCCTAGCACAGATACGCAGTATTTT
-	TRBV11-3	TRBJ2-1	CASSRGGTSGNEQFF	TGTGCCAGCAGCCGAGGCGGGACTTCGGGTAATGAGCAGTTCTTC
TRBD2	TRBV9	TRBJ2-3	CASSVASGADTQYF	TGTGCCAGCAGCGTGGCTAGCGGGGCAGATACGCAGTATTTT
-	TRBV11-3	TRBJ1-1	CASSARVDSTEAFF	TGTGCCAGCAGCGCCAGGGTCGATAGCACTGAAGCTTTCTTT
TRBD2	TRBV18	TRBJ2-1	CASSPPAGGGSYNEQFF	TGTGCCAGCTCACCACCGGCGGGAGGAGGATCCTACAATGAGCAGTTCTTC
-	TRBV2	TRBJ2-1	CASIRVGEQFF	TGTGCCAGCATCAGGGTCGGAGAGCAGTTCTTC
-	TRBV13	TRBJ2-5	CASSLEGGAPQETQYF	TGTGCCAGCAGCTTAGAGGGCGGGGCCCCCCAAGAGACCCAGTACTTC